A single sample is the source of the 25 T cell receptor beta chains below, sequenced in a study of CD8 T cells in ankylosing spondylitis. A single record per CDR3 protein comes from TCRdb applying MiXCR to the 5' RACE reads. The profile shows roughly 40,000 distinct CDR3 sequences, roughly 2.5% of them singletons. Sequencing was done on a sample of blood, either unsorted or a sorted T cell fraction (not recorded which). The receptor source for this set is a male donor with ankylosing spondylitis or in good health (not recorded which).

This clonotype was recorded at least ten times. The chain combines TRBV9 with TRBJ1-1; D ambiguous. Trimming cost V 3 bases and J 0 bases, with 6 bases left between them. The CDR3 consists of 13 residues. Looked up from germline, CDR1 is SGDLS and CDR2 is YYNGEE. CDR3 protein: CASSEFVNTEAFF. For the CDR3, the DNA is TGTGCCAGCAGCGAATTCGTGAACACTGAAGCTTTCTTT.

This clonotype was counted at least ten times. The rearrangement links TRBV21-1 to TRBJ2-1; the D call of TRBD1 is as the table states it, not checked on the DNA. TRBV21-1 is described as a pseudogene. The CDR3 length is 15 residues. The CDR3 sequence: CASSLVAWTYNEQFF. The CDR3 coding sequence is TGTGCCAGCAGCCTGGTGGCCTGGACATACAATGAGCAGTTCTTC.

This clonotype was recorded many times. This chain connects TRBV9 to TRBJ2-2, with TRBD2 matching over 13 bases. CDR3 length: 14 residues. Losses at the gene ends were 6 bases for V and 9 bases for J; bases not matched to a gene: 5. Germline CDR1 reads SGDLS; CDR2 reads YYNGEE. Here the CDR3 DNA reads TGTGCCAGCAACCGACTAGCGGGAGGAAGGGAGCTGTTTTTT. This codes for CASNRLAGGRELFF.

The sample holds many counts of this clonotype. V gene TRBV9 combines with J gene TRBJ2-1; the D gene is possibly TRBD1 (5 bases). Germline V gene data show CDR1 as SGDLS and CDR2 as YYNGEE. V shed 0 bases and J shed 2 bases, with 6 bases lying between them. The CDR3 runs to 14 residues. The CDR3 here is CASSVGTTYNEQFF. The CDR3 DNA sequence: TGTGCCAGCAGCGTAGGGACAACCTACAATGAGCAGTTCTTC.

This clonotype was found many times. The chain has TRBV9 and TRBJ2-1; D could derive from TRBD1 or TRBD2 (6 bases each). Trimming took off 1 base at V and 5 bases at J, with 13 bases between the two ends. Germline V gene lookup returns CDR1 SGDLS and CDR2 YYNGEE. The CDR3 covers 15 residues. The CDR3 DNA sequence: TGTGCCAGCAGCGTAACGGGGGCTTTGGACAATGAGCAGTTCTTC. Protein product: CASSVTGALDNEQFF. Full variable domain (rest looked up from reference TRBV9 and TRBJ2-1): DSGVTQTPKHLITATGQRVTLRCSPRSGDLSVYWYQQSLDQGLQFLIQYYNGEERAKGNILERFSAQQFPDLHSELNLSSLELGDSALYFCASSVTGALDNEQFFGPGTRLTVL.

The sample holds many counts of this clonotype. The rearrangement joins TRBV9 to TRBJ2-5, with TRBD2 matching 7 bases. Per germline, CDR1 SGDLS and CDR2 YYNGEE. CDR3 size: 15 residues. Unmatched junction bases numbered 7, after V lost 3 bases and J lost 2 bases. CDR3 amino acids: CASSAMGGRQETQYF. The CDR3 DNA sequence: TGTGCCAGCAGCGCCATGGGGGGGAGGCAAGAGACCCAGTACTTC.

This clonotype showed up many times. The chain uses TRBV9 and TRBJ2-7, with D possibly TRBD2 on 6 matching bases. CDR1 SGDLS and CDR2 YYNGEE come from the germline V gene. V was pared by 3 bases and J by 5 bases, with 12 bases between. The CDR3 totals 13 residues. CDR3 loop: CASSALTSNEQYF. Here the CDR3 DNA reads TGTGCCAGCAGCGCCTTGACTAGTAACGAGCAGTACTTC.

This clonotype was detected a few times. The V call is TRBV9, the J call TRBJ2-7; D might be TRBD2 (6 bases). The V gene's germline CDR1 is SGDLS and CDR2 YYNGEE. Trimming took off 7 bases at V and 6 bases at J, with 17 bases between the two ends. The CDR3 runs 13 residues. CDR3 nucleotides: TGTGCCAGCGCCAGCGGGCCAACACGCGAGCAGTACTTC. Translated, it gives CASASGPTREQYF.

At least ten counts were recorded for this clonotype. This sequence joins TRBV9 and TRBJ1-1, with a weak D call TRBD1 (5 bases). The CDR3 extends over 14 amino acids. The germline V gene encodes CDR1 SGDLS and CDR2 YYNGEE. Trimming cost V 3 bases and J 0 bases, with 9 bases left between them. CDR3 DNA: TGTGCCAGCAGCGCCCGACAGATGAACACTGAAGCTTTCTTT. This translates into CASSARQMNTEAFF.

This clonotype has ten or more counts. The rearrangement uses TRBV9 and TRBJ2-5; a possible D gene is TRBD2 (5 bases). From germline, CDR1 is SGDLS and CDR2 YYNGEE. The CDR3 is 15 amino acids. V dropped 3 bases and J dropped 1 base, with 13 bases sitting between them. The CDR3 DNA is TGTGCCAGCAGCGGGAGCCTAGCCCCCCAAGAGACCCAGTACTTC. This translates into CASSGSLAPQETQYF.

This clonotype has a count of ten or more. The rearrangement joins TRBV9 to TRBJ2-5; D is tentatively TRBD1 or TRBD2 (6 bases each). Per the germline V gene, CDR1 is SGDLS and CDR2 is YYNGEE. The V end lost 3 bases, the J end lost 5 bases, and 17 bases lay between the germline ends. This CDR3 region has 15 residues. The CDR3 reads CASSGTPGGRETQYF. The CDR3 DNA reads TGTGCCAGCAGCGGGACCCCCGGGGGCCGGGAGACCCAGTACTTC. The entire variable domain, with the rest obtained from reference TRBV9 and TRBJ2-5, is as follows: DSGVTQTPKHLITATGQRVTLRCSPRSGDLSVYWYQQSLDQGLQFLIQYYNGEERAKGNILERFSAQQFPDLHSELNLSSLELGDSALYFCASSGTPGGRETQYFGPGTRLLVL.

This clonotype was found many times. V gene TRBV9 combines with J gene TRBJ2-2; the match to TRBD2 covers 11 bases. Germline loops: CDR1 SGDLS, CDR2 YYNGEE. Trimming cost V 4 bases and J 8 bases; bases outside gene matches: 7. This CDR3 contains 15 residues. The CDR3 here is CASSISGRASGELFF. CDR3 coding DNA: TGTGCCAGCAGCATTAGCGGGAGGGCCTCAGGGGAGCTGTTTTTT.

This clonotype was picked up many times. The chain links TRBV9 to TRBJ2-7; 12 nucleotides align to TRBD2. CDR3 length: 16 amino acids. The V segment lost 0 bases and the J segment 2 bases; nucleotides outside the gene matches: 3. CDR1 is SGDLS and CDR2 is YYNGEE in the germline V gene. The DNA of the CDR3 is TGTGCCAGCAGCGTAGAACTAGCGGGAGGCCCCTACGAGCAGTACTTC. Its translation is CASSVELAGGPYEQYF.

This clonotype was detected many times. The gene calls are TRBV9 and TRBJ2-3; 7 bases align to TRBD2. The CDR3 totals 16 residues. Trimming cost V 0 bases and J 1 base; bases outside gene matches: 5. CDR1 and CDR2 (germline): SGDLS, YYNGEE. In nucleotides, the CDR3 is TGTGCCAGCAGCGTAGAGCTCGCGGGAGGCACAGATACGCAGTATTTT. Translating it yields CASSVELAGGTDTQYF.

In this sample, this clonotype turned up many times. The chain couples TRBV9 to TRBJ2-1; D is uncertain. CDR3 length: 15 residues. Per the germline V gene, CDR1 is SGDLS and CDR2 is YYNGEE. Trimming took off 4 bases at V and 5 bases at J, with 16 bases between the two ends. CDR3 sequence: CASSRSNGIHNEQFF. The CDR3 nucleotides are TGTGCCAGCAGCCGAAGTAATGGGATTCACAATGAGCAGTTCTTC.

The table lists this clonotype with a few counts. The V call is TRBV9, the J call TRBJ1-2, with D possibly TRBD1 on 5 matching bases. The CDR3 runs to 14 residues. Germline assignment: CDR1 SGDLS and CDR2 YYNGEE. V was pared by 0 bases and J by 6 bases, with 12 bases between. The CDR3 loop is CASSVASGTDGYTF. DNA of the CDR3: TGTGCCAGCAGCGTAGCGTCCGGGACCGATGGCTACACCTTC.

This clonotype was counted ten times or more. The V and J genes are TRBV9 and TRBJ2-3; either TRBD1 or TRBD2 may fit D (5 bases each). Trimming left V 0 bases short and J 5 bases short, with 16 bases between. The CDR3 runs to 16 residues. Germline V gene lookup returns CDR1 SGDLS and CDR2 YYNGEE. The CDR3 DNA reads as TGTGCCAGCAGCGTAGCTGTAACGGGGCGCCAAGATACGCAGTATTTT. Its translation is CASSVAVTGRQDTQYF.

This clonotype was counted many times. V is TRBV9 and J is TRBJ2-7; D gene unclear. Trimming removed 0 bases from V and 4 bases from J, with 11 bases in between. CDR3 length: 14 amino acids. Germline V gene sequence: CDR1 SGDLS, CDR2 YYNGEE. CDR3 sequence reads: CASSVDETFYEQYF. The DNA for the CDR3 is TGTGCCAGCAGCGTAGATGAGACTTTTTACGAGCAGTACTTC. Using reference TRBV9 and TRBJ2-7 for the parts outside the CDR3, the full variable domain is DSGVTQTPKHLITATGQRVTLRCSPRSGDLSVYWYQQSLDQGLQFLIQYYNGEERAKGNILERFSAQQFPDLHSELNLSSLELGDSALYFCASSVDETFYEQYFGPGTRLTVT.

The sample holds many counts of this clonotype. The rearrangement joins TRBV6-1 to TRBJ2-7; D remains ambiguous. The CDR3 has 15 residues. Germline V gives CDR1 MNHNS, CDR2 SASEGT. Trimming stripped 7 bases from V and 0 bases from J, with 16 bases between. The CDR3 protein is CASTPMALSSYEQYF. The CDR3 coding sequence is TGTGCCAGCACCCCTATGGCCCTGAGCTCCTACGAGCAGTACTTC.

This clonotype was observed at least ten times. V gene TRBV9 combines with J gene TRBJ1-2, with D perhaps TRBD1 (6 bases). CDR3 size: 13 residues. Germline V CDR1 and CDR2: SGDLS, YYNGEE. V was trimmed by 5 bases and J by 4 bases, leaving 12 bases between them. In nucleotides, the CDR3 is TGTGCCAGCAGTCGTACAGGGATCTATGGCTACACCTTC. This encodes CASSRTGIYGYTF.

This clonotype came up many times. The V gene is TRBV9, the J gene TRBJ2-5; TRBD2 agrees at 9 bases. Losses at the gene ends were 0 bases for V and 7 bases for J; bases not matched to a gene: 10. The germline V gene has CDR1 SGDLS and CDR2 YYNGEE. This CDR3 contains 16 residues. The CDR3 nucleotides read TGTGCCAGCAGCGTAGGTACTAGCGGGTACCGGGGGACCCAGTACTTC. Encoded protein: CASSVGTSGYRGTQYF.

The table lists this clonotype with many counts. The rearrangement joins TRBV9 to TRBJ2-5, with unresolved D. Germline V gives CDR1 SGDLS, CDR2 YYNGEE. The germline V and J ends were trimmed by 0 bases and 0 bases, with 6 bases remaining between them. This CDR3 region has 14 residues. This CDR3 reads CASSVGKYQETQYF. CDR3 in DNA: TGTGCCAGCAGCGTAGGGAAGTACCAAGAGACCCAGTACTTC.

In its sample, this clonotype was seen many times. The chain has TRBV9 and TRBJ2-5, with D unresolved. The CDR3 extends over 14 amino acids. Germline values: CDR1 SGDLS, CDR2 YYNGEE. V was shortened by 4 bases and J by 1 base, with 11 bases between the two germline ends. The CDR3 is CASSPSGFQETQYF. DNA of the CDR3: TGTGCCAGCAGCCCTTCGGGTTTCCAAGAGACCCAGTACTTC.

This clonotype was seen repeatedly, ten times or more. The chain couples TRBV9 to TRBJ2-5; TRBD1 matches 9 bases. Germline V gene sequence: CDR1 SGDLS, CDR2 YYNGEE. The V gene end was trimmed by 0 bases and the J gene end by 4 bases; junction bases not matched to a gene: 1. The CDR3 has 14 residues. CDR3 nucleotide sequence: TGTGCCAGCAGCGTAGTGGGACAGGGAGAGACCCAGTACTTC. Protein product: CASSVVGQGETQYF.

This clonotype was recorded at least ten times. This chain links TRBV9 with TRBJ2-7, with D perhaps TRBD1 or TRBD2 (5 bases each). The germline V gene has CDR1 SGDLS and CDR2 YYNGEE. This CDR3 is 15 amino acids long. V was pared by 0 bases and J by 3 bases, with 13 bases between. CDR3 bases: TGTGCCAGCAGCGTAGGGGTCGGGGACCTCTACGAGCAGTACTTC. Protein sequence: CASSVGVGDLYEQYF.